This T cell receptor (beta chain) came from a study of T cells in Graves' hyperthyroidism and ophthalmopathy. Amplified regions were TCR beta CDR3 sequences from RNA transcripts. The study used the HTBI primer set for a first-round RT-PCR of the TCR CDR3. Each CDR3 protein is one row after TCRdb ran MiXCR on the multiplex PCR reads. Of about 420,000 distinct CDR3 sequences in the sample, more than 15% were seen once. In germline, CDR1 is SNHLY, CDR2 FYNNEI. Trimming removed 0 bases from V and 7 bases from J, with 4 bases in between. CDR3 length: 12 amino acids. This clonotype was recorded a few times. The antigen is unknown. Findings and caveats of the study: Appearing also in blood were most of the thyroid clonotypes expanded above 0.001.

Sequencing used blood. The chain links TRBV2 to TRBJ1-5, with D unclear. This TCR was sampled from a woman aged 18-29 years with Graves' hyperthyroidism. The chain's CDR3 is CASSEARQPQHF. CDR3 nucleotide sequence: TGTGCCAGCAGTGAAGCGCGGCAGCCCCAGCATTTT.